This T cell receptor beta chain emerged from a study of CD8+ T cells in alopecia areata. Study-wide background: In an open-label trial, patients got 5 to 10 mg tofacitinib twice daily. Tofacitinib ran for 6 to 18 months before 6 months off drug. Notes on the study in general: Lesional scalp exceeded normal scalp in clonality, especially in alopecia totalis/universalis.

Reverse transcribed after extraction, RNA yielded cDNA as the sequencing template. Generated by immunoSEQ multiplex PCR, the TCRdb table keeps only in-frame clones and is missing some. This sample has roughly 250,000 clones, with under 70% found just once. Points on this clone: Antigen unknown.

Germline CDR1 is GTSNPN and CDR2 is SVGIG (reference sequence). V lost 2 bases to trimming and J lost 4 bases; unmatched junction nucleotides: 7. CDR3 length equals 14 residues. Sequencing was performed on CD4+ T cells sorted from blood, taken at week 0. This clonotype was sampled from a human donor with alopecia areata. The chain has TRBV30 and TRBJ1-2, with 7 nucleotides matching TRBD1. The chain's CDR3 is CAWSTGAYPYGYTF. The DNA for the CDR3 is TGTGCCTGGAGTACAGGGGCGTACCCCTATGGCTACACCTTC.